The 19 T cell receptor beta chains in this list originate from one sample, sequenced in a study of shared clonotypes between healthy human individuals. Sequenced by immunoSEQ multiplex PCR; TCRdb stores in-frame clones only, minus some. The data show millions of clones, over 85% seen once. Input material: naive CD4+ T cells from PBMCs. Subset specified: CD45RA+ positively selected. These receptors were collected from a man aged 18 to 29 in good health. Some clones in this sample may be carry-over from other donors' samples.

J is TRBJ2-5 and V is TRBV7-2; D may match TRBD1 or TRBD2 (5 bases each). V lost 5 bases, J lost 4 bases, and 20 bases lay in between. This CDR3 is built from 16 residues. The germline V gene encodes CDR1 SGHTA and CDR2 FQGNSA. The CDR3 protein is CASSLQSEGMGETQYF. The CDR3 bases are TGTGCCAGCAGCCTCCAAAGCGAGGGGATGGGAGAGACCCAGTACTTC. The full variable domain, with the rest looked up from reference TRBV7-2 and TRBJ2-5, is GAGVSQSPSNKVTEKGKDVELRCDPISGHTALYWYRQSLGQGLEFLIYFQGNSAPDKSGLPSDRFSAERTGGSVSTLTIQRTQQEDSAVYLCASSLQSEGMGETQYFGPGTRLLVL.

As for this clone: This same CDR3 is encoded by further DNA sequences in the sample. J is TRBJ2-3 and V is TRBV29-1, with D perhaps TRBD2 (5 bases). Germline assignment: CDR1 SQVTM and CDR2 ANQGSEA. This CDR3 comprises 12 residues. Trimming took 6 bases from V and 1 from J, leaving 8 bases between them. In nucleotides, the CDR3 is TGCAGCGTCGTTAGCGGCACAGATACGCAGTATTTT. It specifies CSVVSGTDTQYF.

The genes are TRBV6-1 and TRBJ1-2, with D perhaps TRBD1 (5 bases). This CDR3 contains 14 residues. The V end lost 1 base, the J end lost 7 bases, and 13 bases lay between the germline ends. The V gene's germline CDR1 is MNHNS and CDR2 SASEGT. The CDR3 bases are TGTGCCAGCAGTGAAGATGCAGGGTCGTCTGGCTACACCTTC. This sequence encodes CASSEDAGSSGYTF.

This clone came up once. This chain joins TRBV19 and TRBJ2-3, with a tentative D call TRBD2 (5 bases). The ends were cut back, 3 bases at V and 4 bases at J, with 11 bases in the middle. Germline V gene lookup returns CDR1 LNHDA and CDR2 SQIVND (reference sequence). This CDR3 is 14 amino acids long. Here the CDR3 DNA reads TGTGCCAGTAGTATTTACCGGGAAGCAGATACGCAGTATTTT. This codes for CASSIYREADTQYF.

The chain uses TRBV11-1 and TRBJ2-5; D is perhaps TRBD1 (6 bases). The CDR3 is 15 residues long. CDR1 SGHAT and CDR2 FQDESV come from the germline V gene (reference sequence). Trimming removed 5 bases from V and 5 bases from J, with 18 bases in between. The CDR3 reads CASSENRVERETQYF. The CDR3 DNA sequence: TGTGCCAGCAGCGAGAACAGGGTCGAGCGGGAGACCCAGTACTTC.

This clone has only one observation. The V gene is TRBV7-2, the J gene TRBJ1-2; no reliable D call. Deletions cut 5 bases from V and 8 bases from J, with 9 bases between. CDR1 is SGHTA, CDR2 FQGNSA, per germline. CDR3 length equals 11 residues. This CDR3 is CASSQGFGYTF. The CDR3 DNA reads TGTGCCAGCAGCCAAGGCTTCGGCTACACCTTC.

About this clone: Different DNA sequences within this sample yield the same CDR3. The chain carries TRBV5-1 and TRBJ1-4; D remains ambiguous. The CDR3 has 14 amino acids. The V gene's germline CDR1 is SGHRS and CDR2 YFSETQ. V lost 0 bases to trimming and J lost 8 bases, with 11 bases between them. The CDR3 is CASSLGPSGEKLFF. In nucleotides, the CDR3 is TGCGCCAGCAGCTTGGGTCCTTCCGGGGAAAAACTGTTTTTT.

CDR3 bases: TGCGCCAGCAGTGACCGCTCAGGAAGGGGGCAGGATGAAAAACTGTTTTTT. It translates to CASSDRSGRGQDEKLFF. The J gene is TRBJ1-4, the V gene TRBV10-2, with 7 nucleotides matching TRBD1. Trimming at V came to 3 bases and at J to 6 bases, leaving 13 bases not matched to a gene. The CDR3 is 17 residues long. CDR1 and CDR2 from the germline V gene are WSHSY and SAAADI.

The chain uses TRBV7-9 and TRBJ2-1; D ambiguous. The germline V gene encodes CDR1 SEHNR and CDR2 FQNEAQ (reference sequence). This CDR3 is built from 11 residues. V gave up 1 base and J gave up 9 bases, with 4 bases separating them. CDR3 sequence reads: CASSLVREQFF. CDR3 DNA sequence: TGTGCCAGCAGCTTAGTTCGTGAGCAGTTCTTC. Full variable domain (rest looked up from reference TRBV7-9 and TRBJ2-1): DTGVSQNPRHKITKRGQNVTFRCDPISEHNRLYWYRQTLGQGPEFLTYFQNEAQLEKSRLLSDRFSAERPKGSFSTLEIQRTEQGDSAMYLCASSLVREQFFGPGTRLTVL.

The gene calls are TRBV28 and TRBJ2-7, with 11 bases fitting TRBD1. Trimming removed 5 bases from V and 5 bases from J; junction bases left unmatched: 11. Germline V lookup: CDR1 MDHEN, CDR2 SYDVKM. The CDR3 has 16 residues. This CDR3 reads CASSHAGTGGPDEQYF. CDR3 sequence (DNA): TGTGCCAGCAGTCATGCCGGGACAGGGGGGCCGGACGAGCAGTACTTC.

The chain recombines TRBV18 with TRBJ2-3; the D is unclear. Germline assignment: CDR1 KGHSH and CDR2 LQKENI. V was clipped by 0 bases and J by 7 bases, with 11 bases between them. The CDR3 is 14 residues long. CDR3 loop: CASSPPRATNTQYF. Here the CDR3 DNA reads TGTGCCAGCTCACCACCGCGAGCAACTAATACGCAGTATTTT.

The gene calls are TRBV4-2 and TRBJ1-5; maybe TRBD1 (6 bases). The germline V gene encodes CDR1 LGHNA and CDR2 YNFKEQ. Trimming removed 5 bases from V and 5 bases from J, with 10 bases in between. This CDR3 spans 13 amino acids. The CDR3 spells CASSIQGHQPQHF. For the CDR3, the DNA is TGTGCCAGCAGCATACAGGGTCATCAGCCCCAGCATTTT.

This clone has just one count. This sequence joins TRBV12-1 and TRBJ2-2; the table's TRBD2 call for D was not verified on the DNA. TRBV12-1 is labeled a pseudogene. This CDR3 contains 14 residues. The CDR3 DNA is TGTGCCAGCAGCTTCGCGATCTCGACCGGGGAGCTGTTTTTT. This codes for CASSFAISTGELFF.

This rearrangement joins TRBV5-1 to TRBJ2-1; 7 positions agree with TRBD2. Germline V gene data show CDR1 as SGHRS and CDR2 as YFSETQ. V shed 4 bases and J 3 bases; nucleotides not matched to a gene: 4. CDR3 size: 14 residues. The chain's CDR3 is CASSTRDYYNEQFF. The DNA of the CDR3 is TGCGCCAGCAGCACCCGGGACTACTACAATGAGCAGTTCTTC.

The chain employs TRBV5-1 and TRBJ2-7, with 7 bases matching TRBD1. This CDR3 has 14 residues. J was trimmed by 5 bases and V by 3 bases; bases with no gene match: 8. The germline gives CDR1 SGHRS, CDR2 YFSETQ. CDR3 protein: CASSWGTAADEQYF. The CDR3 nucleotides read TGCGCCAGCAGCTGGGGGACAGCTGCCGACGAGCAGTACTTC.

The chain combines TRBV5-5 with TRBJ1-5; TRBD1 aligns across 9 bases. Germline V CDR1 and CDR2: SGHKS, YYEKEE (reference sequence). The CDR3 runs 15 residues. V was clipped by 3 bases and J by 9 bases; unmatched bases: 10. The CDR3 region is CASSSGTGNIWPQHF. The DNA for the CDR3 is TGTGCCAGCAGCTCCGGGACAGGGAACATCTGGCCCCAGCATTTT.

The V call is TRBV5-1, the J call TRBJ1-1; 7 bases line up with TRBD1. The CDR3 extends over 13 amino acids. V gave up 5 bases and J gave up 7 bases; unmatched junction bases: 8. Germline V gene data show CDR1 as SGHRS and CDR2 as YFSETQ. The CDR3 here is CASRVGQGDEAFF. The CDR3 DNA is TGCGCCAGCAGAGTAGGGCAGGGGGATGAAGCTTTCTTT.

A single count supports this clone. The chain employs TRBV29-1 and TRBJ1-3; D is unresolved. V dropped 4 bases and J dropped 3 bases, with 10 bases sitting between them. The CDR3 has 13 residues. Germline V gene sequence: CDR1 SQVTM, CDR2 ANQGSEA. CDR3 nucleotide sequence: TGCAGCGTTGCCATACAAGTTGGAAACACCATATATTTT. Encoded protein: CSVAIQVGNTIYF.

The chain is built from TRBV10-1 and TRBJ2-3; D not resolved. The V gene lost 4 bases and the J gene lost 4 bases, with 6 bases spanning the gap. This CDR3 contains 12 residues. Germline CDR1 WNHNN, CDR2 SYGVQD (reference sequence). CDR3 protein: CASSGPADTQYF. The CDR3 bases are TGCGCCAGCAGTGGGCCAGCAGATACGCAGTATTTT.